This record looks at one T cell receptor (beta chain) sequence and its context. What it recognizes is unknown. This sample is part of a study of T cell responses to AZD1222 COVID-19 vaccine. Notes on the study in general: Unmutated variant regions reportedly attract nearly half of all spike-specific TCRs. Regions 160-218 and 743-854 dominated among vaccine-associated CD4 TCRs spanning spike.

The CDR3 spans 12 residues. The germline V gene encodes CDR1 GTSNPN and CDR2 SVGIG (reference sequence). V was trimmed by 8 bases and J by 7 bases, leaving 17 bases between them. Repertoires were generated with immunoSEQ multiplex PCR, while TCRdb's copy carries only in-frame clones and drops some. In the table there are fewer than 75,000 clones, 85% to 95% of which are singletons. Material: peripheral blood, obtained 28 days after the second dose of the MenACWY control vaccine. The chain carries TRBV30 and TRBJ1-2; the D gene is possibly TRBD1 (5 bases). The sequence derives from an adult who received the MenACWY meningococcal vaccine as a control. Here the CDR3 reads CAGTQGSSGYTF. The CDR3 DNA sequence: TGTGCCGGCACTCAGGGATCTTCTGGCTACACCTTC.